The 32 T cell receptor beta chains below all came from one sample that was sequenced in a study of blood T cell repertoires in COVID-19. Clones were sequenced by immunoSEQ multiplex PCR, and TCRdb holds only the in-frame ones, with some missing. The top ten clones hold under 3.5% of a sample with 180,000 or so clones, 70% to 90% of them seen once. The specimen sequenced was peripheral blood. These receptor sequences come from a man in his fifties or sixties with acute or convalescent COVID-19.

The chain recombines TRBV28 with TRBJ2-1; no clear D. Looked up from germline, CDR1 is MDHEN and CDR2 is SYDVKM. The CDR3 is 16 amino acids. With 2 bases removed from V and 0 bases from J, the gap between germline ends came to 11 bases. The CDR3 region is CASSLESVTSYNEQFF. The CDR3 DNA is TGTGCCAGCAGTTTAGAAAGCGTAACCTCCTACAATGAGCAGTTCTTC.

This chain links TRBV9 with TRBJ2-7; 10 bases agree with TRBD2. V was pared by 4 bases and J by 6 bases, with 10 bases of the junction left unmatched. CDR3 size: 15 residues. Germline CDR1 SGDLS, CDR2 YYNGEE. CDR3 amino acids: CASSPRTSGLLEQYF. The CDR3 bases are TGTGCCAGCAGCCCCAGGACTAGCGGCCTCCTCGAGCAGTACTTC.

This clone occurred once. The chain uses TRBV9 and TRBJ2-1; the D gene is possibly TRBD1 (7 bases). Germline V gene data show CDR1 as SGDLS and CDR2 as YYNGEE. V was trimmed by 0 bases and J by 6 bases, leaving 16 bases between them. The CDR3 has 16 amino acids. The CDR3 sequence: CASSVVTAGGGNEQFF. Written as DNA, the CDR3 is TGTGCCAGCAGCGTAGTGACGGCAGGGGGAGGCAATGAGCAGTTCTTC.

On this clone itself: This CDR3 is also generated by other DNA sequences in the sample. V and J are TRBV6-5 and TRBJ1-2; TRBD1 matches 10 bases. Germline V gives CDR1 MNHEY, CDR2 SVGAGI. The CDR3 extends over 16 amino acids. V trimming: 0 bases; J trimming: 4 bases; junction bases outside the gene matches: 5. The CDR3 spells CASSYSRTGGSYGYTF. CDR3 DNA sequence: TGTGCCAGCAGTTACTCCCGGACAGGGGGTAGCTATGGCTACACCTTC.

The chain carries TRBV4-3 and TRBJ2-2; 7 nucleotides match TRBD2. Germline V gene data show CDR1 as LGHNA and CDR2 as YSLEER. The V and J ends lost 4 bases and 7 bases, in that order; junction bases with no gene match: 9. CDR3 length: 15 amino acids. For the CDR3, the DNA is TGCGCCAGCAGCCCAGAGGGAGGGATCGGCGGGGAGCTGTTTTTT. This codes for CASSPEGGIGGELFF.

The chain is built from TRBV6-2 or TRBV6-3 and TRBJ2-3, with D possibly matching TRBD2 (5 bases). The germline CDR1 and CDR2 sequences are MNHEY and SVGEGT. Between the trimmed V and J ends, which lost 5 bases and 0 bases, there was a span of 15 bases. The CDR3 consists of 16 residues. In DNA form, the CDR3 reads TGTGCCAGCAGTCTCCCGGAGGCCTCTAGCACAGATACGCAGTATTTT. Translation gives CASSLPEASSTDTQYF.

The chain is built from TRBV5-5 and TRBJ2-7, with D unresolved. Germline lookup yields CDR1 SGHKS and CDR2 YYEKEE (reference sequence). Deletions cut 0 bases from V and 1 base from J, with 11 bases between. This CDR3 is 15 amino acids long. CDR3 nucleotides: TGTGCCAGCAGCTTGGCCCCGTCCTCTTCCTACGAGCAGTACTTC. As protein: CASSLAPSSSYEQYF.

V is TRBV9 and J is TRBJ2-1; maybe TRBD2 (5 bases). Germline values: CDR1 SGDLS, CDR2 YYNGEE. With 0 bases removed from V and 1 base from J, the gap between germline ends came to 8 bases. There are 15 residues in the CDR3. CDR3 loop: CASSVGTGSYNEQFF. DNA for the CDR3: TGTGCCAGCAGCGTAGGGACGGGATCCTACAATGAGCAGTTCTTC. Drawing the rest from reference TRBV9 and TRBJ2-1, the complete variable domain is DSGVTQTPKHLITATGQRVTLRCSPRSGDLSVYWYQQSLDQGLQFLIQYYNGEERAKGNILERFSAQQFPDLHSELNLSSLELGDSALYFCASSVGTGSYNEQFFGPGTRLTVL.

CDR3 protein: CASSIGQSDTQYF. The DNA for the CDR3 is TGTGCCAGTAGTATAGGGCAGTCAGATACGCAGTATTTT. The chain links TRBV19 to TRBJ2-3; D gene unclear. The germline V and J ends were trimmed by 1 base and 4 bases, with 6 bases remaining between them. Germline V gene sequence: CDR1 LNHDA, CDR2 SQIVND (reference sequence). This CDR3 comprises 13 residues.

The V gene is TRBV9, the J gene TRBJ2-3; 9 bases fit TRBD1. The CDR3 runs to 14 residues. Per germline, CDR1 SGDLS and CDR2 YYNGEE. V lost 4 bases to trimming and J lost 5 bases; unmatched junction nucleotides: 5. This chain's CDR3 is CASSLGQGKDTQYF. For the CDR3, the DNA is TGTGCCAGCAGCCTCGGACAGGGGAAAGATACGCAGTATTTT. Full variable domain (remainder filled in from reference TRBV9 and TRBJ2-3): DSGVTQTPKHLITATGQRVTLRCSPRSGDLSVYWYQQSLDQGLQFLIQYYNGEERAKGNILERFSAQQFPDLHSELNLSSLELGDSALYFCASSLGQGKDTQYFGPGTRLTVL.

This chain connects TRBV10-3 to TRBJ2-1; D is unclear. The CDR3 covers 13 residues. Germline assignment: CDR1 ENHRY and CDR2 SYGVKD. Trimming cost V 6 bases and J 4 bases, with 10 bases left between them. The CDR3 nucleotides read TGTGCCATCAGCCCCTACGTTTACAATGAGCAGTTCTTC. Amino acids: CAISPYVYNEQFF.

This clone was counted only a few times. This rearrangement joins TRBV3-1 (or the pseudogene TRBV3-2) to TRBJ2-7; D not certain. The germline V and J ends were trimmed by 0 bases and 0 bases, with 6 bases remaining between them. CDR3 size: 14 residues. Germline CDR1 LGHDT, CDR2 YNNKEL (reference sequence). The CDR3 reads CASSQETASYEQYF. The CDR3 DNA is TGTGCCAGCAGCCAAGAAACAGCCTCCTACGAGCAGTACTTC.

This clone has only one observation. V and J are TRBV10-3 and TRBJ2-5; TRBD1 is a possible D gene (6 bases). The ends were cut back, 6 bases at V and 5 bases at J, with 22 bases in the middle. Germline CDR1 ENHRY, CDR2 SYGVKD. The CDR3 extends over 16 amino acids. The CDR3 region is CAISDGQLSTGETQYF. Written as DNA, the CDR3 is TGTGCCATCAGCGACGGACAGCTTTCCACCGGGGAGACCCAGTACTTC.

The V call is TRBV19, the J call TRBJ2-3; 12 nucleotides align to TRBD2. Germline values: CDR1 LNHDA, CDR2 SQIVND (reference sequence). CDR3 length equals 18 residues. V trimming: 3 bases; J trimming: 1 base; junction bases outside the gene matches: 8. DNA of the CDR3: TGTGCCAGTAGTATCTCCCGACTAGCGGGGGTGGGCACAGATACGCAGTATTTT. It encodes CASSISRLAGVGTDTQYF.

The chain links TRBV14 to TRBJ2-5; 8 nucleotides agree with TRBD2. Per germline, CDR1 SGHDN and CDR2 FVKESK. The CDR3 has 14 amino acids. V trimming: 4 bases; J trimming: 5 bases; junction bases outside the gene matches: 6. The CDR3 sequence: CASSRSGGKETQYF. The DNA for the CDR3 is TGTGCCAGCAGCCGCTCGGGGGGGAAGGAGACCCAGTACTTC. Full variable domain (missing parts from reference TRBV14 and TRBJ2-5): EAGVTQFPSHSVIEKGQTVTLRCDPISGHDNLYWYRRVMGKEIKFLLHFVKESKQDESGMPNNRFLAERTGGTYSTLKVQPAELEDSGVYFCASSRSGGKETQYFGPGTRLLVL.

This clone was observed once. The genes are TRBV10-3 and TRBJ1-1; D is uncertain. Germline assignment: CDR1 ENHRY and CDR2 SYGVKD. With 4 bases removed from V and 4 bases from J, the gap between germline ends came to 13 bases. CDR3 length equals 14 residues. The CDR3 bases are TGTGCCATCAGTGTGAACGGAGCGAGCACTGAAGCTTTCTTT. This translates into CAISVNGASTEAFF.

V and J are TRBV18 and TRBJ1-1, with a tentative D call TRBD1 (5 bases). Between the trimmed V and J ends, which lost 4 bases and 4 bases, there was a span of 13 bases. CDR1 and CDR2 (germline): KGHSH, LQKENI. The CDR3 length is 14 residues. The DNA of the CDR3 is TGTGCCAGCTCACAGAGGGCCGGGGGCACTGAAGCTTTCTTT. Translated: CASSQRAGGTEAFF.

This clone was counted between two and nine times. The gene calls are TRBV3-1 (or the pseudogene TRBV3-2) and TRBJ1-3; unclear D gene. Germline V gene data show CDR1 as LGHDT and CDR2 as YNNKEL (reference sequence). The V gene lost 4 bases and the J gene lost 1 base, with 11 bases spanning the gap. The CDR3 extends over 15 amino acids. The CDR3 DNA sequence: TGTGCCAGCAGCCCTTCGACGGGGTCTGGAAACACCATATATTTT. Protein: CASSPSTGSGNTIYF.

V and J are TRBV9 and TRBJ2-3; perhaps TRBD1 as D (6 bases). The CDR3 consists of 15 residues. V lost 1 base, J lost 3 bases, and 12 bases lay in between. Germline CDR1 SGDLS, CDR2 YYNGEE. The CDR3: CASSVSRGGTDTQYF. DNA for the CDR3: TGTGCCAGCAGCGTAAGCAGGGGTGGAACAGATACGCAGTATTTT.

This clone was picked up one time. CDR3 sequence: CASSRRGFDGEAFF. The CDR3 nucleotides are TGTGCCAGCAGCCGAAGGGGATTCGACGGTGAAGCTTTCTTT. The rearrangement joins TRBV5-4 to TRBJ1-1, with D possibly matching TRBD1 (5 bases). CDR3 length: 14 residues. CDR1 is SGHNT and CDR2 is YYREEE in the germline V gene (reference sequence). V was clipped by 4 bases and J by 7 bases, with 17 bases between them.

This sequence joins TRBV2 and TRBJ2-1; no reliable D call. The germline V gene has CDR1 SNHLY and CDR2 FYNNEI. Trimming left V 3 bases short and J 6 bases short, with 6 bases between. This CDR3 is built from 12 residues. CDR3 sequence: CASSDDSNEQFF. The CDR3, as DNA: TGTGCCAGCAGTGACGACTCCAATGAGCAGTTCTTC.

The rearrangement uses TRBV27 and TRBJ1-6; D is perhaps TRBD1 (5 bases). The CDR3 has 14 residues. With 5 bases removed from V and 10 bases from J, the gap between germline ends came to 15 bases. The germline gives CDR1 MNHEY, CDR2 SMNVEV (reference sequence). The CDR3 loop reads CASSLRMTESPLHF. The CDR3 nucleotides are TGTGCCAGCAGTCTTCGGATGACAGAGTCACCCCTCCACTTT.

V gene TRBV19 combines with J gene TRBJ1-2, with D unclear. Trimming pared 3 bases from V and 1 base from J, leaving 3 bases between. The CDR3 has 12 amino acids. The germline V gene encodes CDR1 LNHDA and CDR2 SQIVND (reference sequence). The CDR3 bases are TGTGCCAGTAGTATCATTAACTATGGCTACACCTTC. This codes for CASSIINYGYTF.

The genes are TRBV27 and TRBJ2-1, with D tentatively TRBD2 (5 bases). Germline values: CDR1 MNHEY, CDR2 SMNVEV (reference sequence). Trimming took 3 bases from V and 2 from J, leaving 11 bases between them. The CDR3 is 15 amino acids. The DNA for the CDR3 is TGTGCCAGCAGTTTGATGGGAGAAGCCTACAATGAGCAGTTCTTC. Its protein is CASSLMGEAYNEQFF.

The CDR3 region is CASSYVAGARGEQYF. The CDR3, as DNA: TGTGCCAGCAGTTACGTCGCAGGGGCCAGGGGCGAGCAGTACTTC. This sequence joins TRBV6-5 and TRBJ2-7; the D gene is possibly TRBD1 (6 bases). Germline V lookup: CDR1 MNHEY, CDR2 SVGAGI. The CDR3 is made up of 15 amino acids. The V gene lost 2 bases and the J gene lost 6 bases, with 17 bases spanning the gap.

The chain has TRBV7-8 and TRBJ2-2; TRBD1 matches 8 bases. This CDR3 spans 13 amino acids. Germline CDR1 reads SGHVS; CDR2 reads FQNEAQ. Losses at the gene ends were 8 bases for V and 3 bases for J; bases not matched to a gene: 2. The CDR3 nucleotides read TGTGCCAGCGACAGGGGCGACACCGGGGAGCTGTTTTTT. Translated, it gives CASDRGDTGELFF.

The chain couples TRBV6-5 to TRBJ1-2; the match to TRBD1 covers 9 bases. V was clipped by 0 bases and J by 4 bases; unmatched bases: 3. The germline V gene encodes CDR1 MNHEY and CDR2 SVGAGI. This CDR3 contains 15 residues. This CDR3 reads CASSYSGTGIYGYTF. The CDR3 DNA reads as TGTGCCAGCAGTTACTCCGGGACAGGGATCTATGGCTACACCTTC.

The V call is TRBV6-9, the J call TRBJ2-7; D not certain. V was cut by 6 bases and J by 4 bases, with 19 bases left in between. CDR1 is MNHGY, CDR2 SVAAGI, per germline. The CDR3 contains 15 residues. The CDR3 is CASSPTRTLEYEQYF. The CDR3 DNA is TGTGCCAGCAGCCCAACCCGAACCTTGGAGTACGAGCAGTACTTC.

The chain recombines TRBV9 with TRBJ2-3; possible D gene TRBD2, 6 bases. V lost 0 bases to trimming and J lost 5 bases, with 10 bases between them. This CDR3 region has 14 residues. Looked up from germline, CDR1 is SGDLS and CDR2 is YYNGEE. The CDR3 sequence is CASSVEGSGDTQYF. CDR3 nucleotides: TGTGCCAGCAGCGTAGAGGGTAGCGGAGATACGCAGTATTTT. Variable domain in full (rest from reference TRBV9 and TRBJ2-3): DSGVTQTPKHLITATGQRVTLRCSPRSGDLSVYWYQQSLDQGLQFLIQYYNGEERAKGNILERFSAQQFPDLHSELNLSSLELGDSALYFCASSVEGSGDTQYFGPGTRLTVL.

The chain has TRBV13 and TRBJ2-1, with 9 bases that match TRBD2. Germline CDR1 and CDR2: PRHDT and FYEKMQ (reference sequence). This CDR3 has 16 residues. With V trimmed by 3 bases and J by 4 bases, 7 bases remained unmatched. CDR3 bases: TGTGCCAGCAGCTTTGCAGGCGGGAGGGTATACAATGAGCAGTTCTTC. Translation gives CASSFAGGRVYNEQFF.

This clone was counted only a few times. The chain uses TRBV7-2 and TRBJ2-7; 12 nucleotides match TRBD2. From germline, CDR1 is SGHTA and CDR2 FQGNSA. The V segment lost 0 bases and the J segment 6 bases; nucleotides outside the gene matches: 6. The CDR3 runs 16 residues. In DNA, the CDR3 is TGTGCCAGCAGCTTAGCGCGGACTAGCGGGACCCCCGAGCAGTACTTC. Its protein product is CASSLARTSGTPEQYF.

V gene TRBV10-2 combines with J gene TRBJ2-4; D ambiguous. Per the germline V gene, CDR1 is WSHSY and CDR2 is SAAADI. Trimming removed 3 bases at V and 9 bases at J, with 12 bases between. CDR3 size: 13 residues. CDR3 DNA: TGCGCCAGCAGTGACTGGCAGGATAGCATTCAGTACTTC. It specifies CASSDWQDSIQYF.